The T cell receptor (beta chain) under discussion was sequenced for a study of T cell responses to AZD1222 COVID-19 vaccine. Study observations and caveats: Repertoire sampling occurred only after the peak T cell response. A rise in Spike-specific TCR breadth and depth followed two AZD1222 doses.

Clones were read by immunoSEQ multiplex PCR, and TCRdb kept only the in-frame ones, dropping some. The profile shows 250,000 or so clones, just over 90% of them singletons. The CDR3 extends over 14 amino acids. CDR1 is SGHRS, CDR2 YFSETQ, per germline. V lost 4 bases to trimming and J lost 0 bases, with 5 bases between them. Notes on this clone: Its antigen is not known.

The V and J genes are TRBV5-1 and TRBJ2-6, with TRBD1 as a possible D gene (5 bases). Specimen: peripheral blood, collected on day 0 of AZD1222 vaccination. This clonotype was sampled from an adult in good health. The chain's CDR3 is CASSQGSGANVLTF. The DNA for the CDR3 is TGCGCCAGCAGCCAGGGCTCTGGGGCCAACGTCCTGACTTTC.